The 2 T cell receptor beta chains given below trace back to one sample, sequenced in a study of glioma-infiltrating T cells after dendritic cell vaccination. Produced via immunoSEQ multiplex PCR; TCRdb's table is partial and in-frame only. The table records 40,000 or so clones, roughly four fifths of them present only once. The input for sequencing was blood, taken before dendritic cell vaccination. Receptors were obtained from a human donor with glioblastoma.

This clone was recorded once. The V and J genes are TRBV21-1 and TRBJ2-7; TRBD1, the table's D call, lacks a check against the DNA. TRBV21-1 is noted as a pseudogene. The CDR3 runs to 19 residues. CDR3: CASSKGELEPFDRAYEQYF. Written as DNA, the CDR3 is TGTGCCAGCAGCAAAGGGGAATTGGAACCTTTTGACAGGGCCTACGAGCAGTACTTC.

The chain recombines TRBV7-9 with TRBJ2-1, with TRBD2 matching 8 bases. The CDR3 runs to 16 residues. The V segment lost 3 bases and the J segment 8 bases; nucleotides outside the gene matches: 12. CDR1 is SEHNR, CDR2 FQNEAQ, per germline (reference sequence). This CDR3 is CASSFFLGGALDEQFF. Written as DNA, the CDR3 is TGTGCCAGCAGCTTTTTTCTCGGGGGGGCATTGGATGAGCAGTTCTTC.